This entry is about one T cell receptor (beta chain). Its antigen is still unknown. This sample is drawn from a study of monozygotic twins with inflammatory bowel disease. Making cDNA involved eight separate reactions per sample. TCRdb re-called the 5' RACE reads and gives one entry per CDR3 protein, without DNA. The specimen's table records just over 300,000 distinct CDR3 sequences. No sorting of T cells preceded isolation of total RNA from whole blood. Whole-study findings and limits: Diversity of TCRbeta measured by inverse Simpson was lower in IBD patients than in healthy co-twins. Telling apart the different T cell subtypes was not possible.

Germline CDR1 and CDR2: SEHNR and FQNEAQ (reference sequence). This CDR3 spans 17 amino acids. Sequencing used blood. The V and J genes are TRBV7-9 and TRBJ2-1; lacking DNA, the TRBD2 call made by TCRdb goes unchecked. This receptor was taken from a human donor with ulcerative colitis or Crohn's disease, or a healthy co-twin of an affected twin (not recorded which). The CDR3 sequence: CASRNRTSGDSYNEQFF.